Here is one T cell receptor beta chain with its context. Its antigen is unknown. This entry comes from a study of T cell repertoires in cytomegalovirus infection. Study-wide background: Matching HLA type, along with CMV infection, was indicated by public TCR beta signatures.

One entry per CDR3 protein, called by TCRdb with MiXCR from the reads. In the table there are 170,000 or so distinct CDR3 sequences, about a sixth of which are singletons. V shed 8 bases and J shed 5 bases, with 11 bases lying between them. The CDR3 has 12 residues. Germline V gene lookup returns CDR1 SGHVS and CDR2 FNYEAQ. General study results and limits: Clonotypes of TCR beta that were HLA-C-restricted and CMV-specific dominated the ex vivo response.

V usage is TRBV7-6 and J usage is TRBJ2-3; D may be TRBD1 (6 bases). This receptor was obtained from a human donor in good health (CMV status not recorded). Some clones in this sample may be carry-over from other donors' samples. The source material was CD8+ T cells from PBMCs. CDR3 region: CASARGGDTQYF. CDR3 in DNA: TGTGCCAGCGCCCGAGGGGGAGATACGCAGTATTTT.